The 20 T cell receptor beta chains presented below share a single source sample, sequenced in a study of vaccination effects on CD4 cells after COVID-19. The repertoire was sequenced with immunoSEQ multiplex PCR; TCRdb's copy has only in-frame clones and lacks some. In the table there are roughly 70,000 clones, over 60% of which are singletons. Their antigens are not known. Sequencing was preceded by expansion of antigen-specific CD4+ T cells with viral peptide pools in the ViraFEST assay. Isolation of CD4+ T cells took place after more than 9 days of culture. This person's SARS-CoV-2 infection, confirmed by PCR, occurred between March and December 2020. The sequenced sample was CD4+ T cells from PBMCs cultured with HIV peptides, obtained before COVID-19 vaccination. Subset: HIV-1 Nef peptide pool negative control/reference culture. Receptor source: a human donor who had a prior SARS-CoV-2 infection.

The genes are TRBV7-2 and TRBJ2-1; D is unclear. Germline CDR1 reads SGHTA; CDR2 reads FQGNSA. The CDR3 extends over 15 amino acids. V shed 5 bases and J shed 0 bases, with 11 bases lying between them. CDR3 in amino acids: CASSISSSSYNEQFF. Written as DNA, the CDR3 is TGTGCCAGCAGCATTTCCTCCAGCTCCTACAATGAGCAGTTCTTC.

This clone was seen only a few times. The V call is TRBV5-6, the J call TRBJ1-6, with D possibly matching TRBD1 (6 bases). This CDR3 is 14 amino acids long. From germline, CDR1 is SGHDT and CDR2 YYEEEE. V gave up 5 bases and J gave up 4 bases, with 10 bases separating them. Here the CDR3 DNA reads TGTGCCAGCAGTCAAGACAGGTATAATTCACCCCTCCACTTT. Translation gives CASSQDRYNSPLHF.

This chain joins TRBV4-3 and TRBJ2-7; TRBD1 matches 10 bases. The CDR3 spans 17 residues. V gave up 3 bases and J gave up 0 bases; unmatched junction bases: 8. Germline V gene lookup returns CDR1 LGHNA and CDR2 YSLEER. Here the CDR3 DNA reads TGCGCCAGCAGCCATCCAGCTGGGACAGGGGACTCCTACGAGCAGTACTTC. Translated: CASSHPAGTGDSYEQYF.

This clone has only a few counts. The chain carries TRBV6-1 and TRBJ2-5, with 7 bases that match TRBD2. This CDR3 has 14 residues. The ends lost 1 base at V and 6 bases at J; junction bases unmatched: 5. From germline, CDR1 is MNHNS and CDR2 SASEGT. DNA of the CDR3: TGTGCCAGCAGTGAAGGTGGGGGGGTAAAGACCCAGTACTTC. The encoded protein is CASSEGGGVKTQYF.

CDR3 sequence (DNA): TGTGCCAGCAGCTTAGCCCCGGATTCGCGGGGGTTAGATACGCAGTATTTT. This codes for CASSLAPDSRGLDTQYF. The J gene is TRBJ2-3, the V gene TRBV7-3; 7 bases fit TRBD2. J was trimmed by 5 bases and V by 2 bases; bases with no gene match: 13. In germline, CDR1 is SGHTA, CDR2 FQGTGA. There are 17 residues in the CDR3.

This sequence joins TRBV5-1 and TRBJ2-1; maybe TRBD2 (6 bases). Trimming took 3 bases from V and 10 from J, leaving 14 bases between them. The CDR3 loop spans 13 amino acids. In germline, CDR1 is SGHRS, CDR2 YFSETQ. In nucleotides, the CDR3 is TGCGCCAGCAGCTCCTTACGGGGGAGCGAGCAGTTCTTC. This encodes CASSSLRGSEQFF. Full variable domain (outside the CDR3, taken from reference TRBV5-1 and TRBJ2-1): KAGVTQTPRYLIKTRGQQVTLSCSPISGHRSVSWYQQTPGQGLQFLFEYFSETQRNKGNFPGRFSGRQFSNSRSEMNVSTLELGDSALYLCASSSLRGSEQFFGPGTRLTVL.

This rearrangement joins TRBV24-1 to TRBJ2-5; D is uncertain. The germline V gene has CDR1 KGHDR and CDR2 SFDVKD. This CDR3 has 13 amino acids. Trimming stripped 2 bases from V and 5 bases from J, with 8 bases between. The CDR3 loop is CATSDSHRETQYF. Written as DNA, the CDR3 is TGTGCCACCAGTGATTCCCACCGGGAGACCCAGTACTTC.

This clone was observed once. The rearrangement joins TRBV20-1 to TRBJ2-7, with 9 nucleotides matching TRBD1. This CDR3 has 11 residues. Trimming cost V 6 bases and J 10 bases; bases outside gene matches: 7. Germline lookup yields CDR1 DFQATT and CDR2 SNEGSKA (reference sequence). CDR3 region: CSAWDRAEQYF. DNA of the CDR3: TGCAGTGCCTGGGACAGGGCGGAACAGTACTTC.

This clone was detected a few times. CDR3 region: CASSEGALGTDTQYF. The CDR3 nucleotides read TGTGCCAGCAGCGAGGGGGCTCTGGGGACAGATACGCAGTATTTT. The chain links TRBV7-8 to TRBJ2-3; TRBD1 matches at 7 bases. Germline CDR1 is SGHVS and CDR2 is FQNEAQ. With 5 bases clipped from V and 3 bases from J, the junction kept 8 bases outside the gene matches. The CDR3 is 15 amino acids.

CDR3 DNA: TGCGCCAGCAGCTCCGGACCGAACCAAGAGACCCAGTACTTC. This translates into CASSSGPNQETQYF. V is TRBV5-1 and J is TRBJ2-5; no clear D gene. V lost 3 bases and J 0 bases, leaving 9 bases between the germline ends. The germline CDR1 and CDR2 sequences are SGHRS and YFSETQ. The CDR3 is made up of 14 amino acids.

This clone was seen a few times. This rearrangement joins TRBV11-3 to TRBJ2-2; TRBD2 agrees at 10 bases. Germline CDR1 is SGHNT and CDR2 is YENEEA. This CDR3 has 17 residues. V trimming: 5 bases; J trimming: 4 bases; junction bases outside the gene matches: 10. CDR3 nucleotide sequence: TGTGCCAGCAGCCCGTTGGGGACTAGCGTCCTCACCGGGGAGCTGTTTTTT. Translating gives CASSPLGTSVLTGELFF.

The chain employs TRBV2 and TRBJ2-5, with no clear D. Germline CDR1 and CDR2: SNHLY and FYNNEI. The CDR3 length is 12 residues. With 6 bases removed from V and 8 bases from J, the gap between germline ends came to 13 bases. CDR3 nucleotides: TGTGCCAGCAGCGCCCCCCCCATAACCCAGTACTTC. Translation gives CASSAPPITQYF.

This CDR3 is CASSYRQGPYEQYF. The CDR3 DNA reads as TGTGCCAGCAGTTATAGACAGGGACCCTACGAGCAGTACTTC. The rearrangement joins TRBV6-5 to TRBJ2-7, with TRBD1 identical over 7 bases. The CDR3 consists of 14 residues. Germline V CDR1 and CDR2: MNHEY, SVGAGI. After removal of 3 bases from V and 2 bases from J, the junction contained 4 bases not matched to a gene.

The gene calls are TRBV19 and TRBJ2-3; TRBD2 aligns across 7 bases. This CDR3 has 14 amino acids. The J segment lost 2 bases and the V segment lost 4 bases, leaving 3 bases of the junction unmatched. Germline assignment: CDR1 LNHDA and CDR2 SQIVND (reference sequence). CDR3 coding DNA: TGTGCCAGTAGTAGGGACTACACCACAGATACGCAGTATTTT. This codes for CASSRDYTTDTQYF.

The chain is built from TRBV23-1 and TRBJ2-3; 10 bases map to TRBD2. TRBV23-1 is given ORF status, its function remaining uncertain. The CDR3 spans 18 residues. Unmatched junction bases numbered 11, after V lost 3 bases and J lost 2 bases. CDR3 bases: TGCGCCAGCAGTCAGATAGGGGGGAGCGGGGGGGCCACAGATACGCAGTATTTT. It translates to CASSQIGGSGGATDTQYF.

The genes are TRBV2 and TRBJ1-1; D call uncertain. Germline V gene data show CDR1 as SNHLY and CDR2 as FYNNEI. This CDR3 is 12 amino acids long. The ends were cut back, 8 bases at V and 4 bases at J, with 11 bases in the middle. The CDR3 sequence: CASAGGPTEAFF. The CDR3 nucleotides are TGTGCCAGCGCGGGAGGCCCCACTGAAGCTTTCTTT. Based on the CDR3 plus reference TRBV2 and TRBJ1-1, the full variable domain is EPEVTQTPSHQVTQMGQEVILRCVPISNHLYFYWYRQILGQKVEFLVSFYNNEISEKSEIFDDQFSVERPDGSNFTLKIRSTKLEDSAMYFCASAGGPTEAFFGQGTRLTVV.

The chain is built from TRBV15 and TRBJ1-1; possibly TRBD1 for D (5 bases). V dropped 0 bases and J dropped 4 bases, with 15 bases sitting between them. Germline-derived CDR1 and CDR2 are LNHNV and YYDKDF (reference sequence). The CDR3 covers 16 residues. CDR3 protein: CATSRDQGGVSTEAFF. For the CDR3, the DNA is TGTGCCACCAGCAGAGATCAGGGAGGGGTGAGCACTGAAGCTTTCTTT. Together with reference TRBV15 and TRBJ1-1, the CDR3 gives the full variable domain: DAMVIQNPRYQVTQFGKPVTLSCSQTLNHNVMYWYQQKSSQAPKLLFHYYDKDFNNEADTPDNFQSRRPNTSFCFLDIRSPGLGDTAMYLCATSRDQGGVSTEAFFGQGTRLTVV.

This clone has a handful of counts. The J gene is TRBJ1-5, the V gene TRBV19, with a possible D match to TRBD1 (5 bases). The CDR3 spans 17 residues. The germline CDR1 and CDR2 sequences are LNHDA and SQIVND (reference sequence). The ends were cut back, 7 bases at V and 1 base at J, with 20 bases in the middle. CDR3 in amino acids: CASIGTVPPRSNQPQHF. The CDR3 bases are TGTGCCAGTATCGGGACCGTTCCACCTAGAAGCAATCAGCCCCAGCATTTT.

The V and J genes are TRBV24-1 and TRBJ1-4; D is unclear. V shed 6 bases and J shed 8 bases, with 12 bases lying between them. The germline V gene encodes CDR1 KGHDR and CDR2 SFDVKD. This CDR3 has 13 amino acids. CDR3 nucleotide sequence: TGTGCCACCAGTCCCGGCTGGGGAGAAAAACTGTTTTTT. This gives the protein CATSPGWGEKLFF.

The chain combines TRBV27 with TRBJ2-1; TRBD2 matches at 9 bases. V shed 5 bases and J 7 bases; nucleotides not matched to a gene: 12. The CDR3 spans 16 residues. Per the germline V gene, CDR1 is MNHEY and CDR2 is SMNVEV (reference sequence). CDR3 coding DNA: TGTGCCAGCAGTCCGAGAAAGACTAGCGGAGCAAATGAGCAGTTCTTC. It translates to CASSPRKTSGANEQFF.